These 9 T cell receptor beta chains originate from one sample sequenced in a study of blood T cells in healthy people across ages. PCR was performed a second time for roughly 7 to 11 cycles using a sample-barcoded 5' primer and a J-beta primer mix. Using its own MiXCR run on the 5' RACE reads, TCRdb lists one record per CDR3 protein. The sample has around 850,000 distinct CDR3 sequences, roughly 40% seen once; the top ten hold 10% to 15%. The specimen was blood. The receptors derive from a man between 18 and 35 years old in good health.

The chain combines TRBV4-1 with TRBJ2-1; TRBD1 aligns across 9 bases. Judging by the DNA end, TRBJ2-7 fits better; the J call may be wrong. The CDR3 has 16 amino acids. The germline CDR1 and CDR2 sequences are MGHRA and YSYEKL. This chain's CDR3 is CASGTKGQGRYNEQYF. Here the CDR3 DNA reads TGCGCCAGCGGAACGAAGGGACAGGGAAGATACAATGAGCAGTACTTC.

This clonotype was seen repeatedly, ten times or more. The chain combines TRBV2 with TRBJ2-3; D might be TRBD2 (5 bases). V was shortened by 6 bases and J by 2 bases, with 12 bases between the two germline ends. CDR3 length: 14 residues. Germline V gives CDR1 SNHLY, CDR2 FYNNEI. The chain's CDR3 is CASRLTTVTDTQYF. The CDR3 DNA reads TGTGCCAGCAGATTGACTACAGTCACAGATACGCAGTATTTT.

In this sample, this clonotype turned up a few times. The CDR3: CASKGWFGFTDTQYF. CDR3 in DNA: TGTGCCAGCAAAGGATGGTTCGGTTTCACAGATACGCAGTATTTT. The chain carries TRBV27 and TRBJ2-3; D gene ambiguous. Germline CDR1 reads MNHEY; CDR2 reads SMNVEV (reference sequence). This CDR3 region has 15 residues. V was pared by 7 bases and J by 2 bases, with 16 bases between.

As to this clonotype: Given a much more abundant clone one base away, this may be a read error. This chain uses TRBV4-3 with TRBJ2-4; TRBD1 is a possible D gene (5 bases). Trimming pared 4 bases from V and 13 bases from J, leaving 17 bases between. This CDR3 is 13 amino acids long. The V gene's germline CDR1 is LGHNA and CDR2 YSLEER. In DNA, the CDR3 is TGCGCCAGCAGCCCCGGACCGGACAATGAGCAGTACTTC. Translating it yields CASSPGPDNEQYF.

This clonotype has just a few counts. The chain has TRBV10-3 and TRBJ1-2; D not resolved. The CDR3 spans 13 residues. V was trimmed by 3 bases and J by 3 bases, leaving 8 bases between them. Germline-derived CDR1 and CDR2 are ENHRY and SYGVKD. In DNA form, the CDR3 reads TGTGCCATCAGTGACGGGCAGCACTATGGCTACACCTTC. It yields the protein CAISDGQHYGYTF.

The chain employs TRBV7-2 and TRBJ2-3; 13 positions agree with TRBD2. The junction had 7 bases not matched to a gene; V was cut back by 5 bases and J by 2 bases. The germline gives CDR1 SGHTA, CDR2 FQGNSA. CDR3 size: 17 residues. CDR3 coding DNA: TGTGCCAGCAGCCTCTGGACTAGCGGGGGCAACACAGATACGCAGTATTTT. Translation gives CASSLWTSGGNTDTQYF. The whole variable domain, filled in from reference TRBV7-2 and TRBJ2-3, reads GAGVSQSPSNKVTEKGKDVELRCDPISGHTALYWYRQSLGQGLEFLIYFQGNSAPDKSGLPSDRFSAERTGGSVSTLTIQRTQQEDSAVYLCASSLWTSGGNTDTQYFGPGTRLTVL.

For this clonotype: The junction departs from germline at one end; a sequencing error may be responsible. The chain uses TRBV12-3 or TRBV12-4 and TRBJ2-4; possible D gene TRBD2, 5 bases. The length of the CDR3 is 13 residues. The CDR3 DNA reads TGTGCCGGCAGTTTAGTAGGAGACTACGGGCAGTACTTC. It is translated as CAGSLVGDYGQYF.

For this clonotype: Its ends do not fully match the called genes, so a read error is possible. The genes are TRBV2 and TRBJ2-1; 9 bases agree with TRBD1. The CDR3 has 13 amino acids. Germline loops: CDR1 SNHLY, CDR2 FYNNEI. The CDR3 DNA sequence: TGTGCCAGCAGAACCACAGGGGGCAATGAGCGGTTCTTC. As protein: CASRTTGGNERFF.

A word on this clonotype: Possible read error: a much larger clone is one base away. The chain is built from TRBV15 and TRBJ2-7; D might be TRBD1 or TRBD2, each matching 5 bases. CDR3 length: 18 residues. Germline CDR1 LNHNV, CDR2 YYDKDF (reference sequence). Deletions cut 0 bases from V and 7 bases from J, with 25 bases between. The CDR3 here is CATSRDLWDPGRVDEQYF. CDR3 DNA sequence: TGTGCCACCAGCAGAGATCTTTGGGACCCCGGGCGGGTCGATGAGCAGTACTTC.